One sample yielded the 32 T cell receptor beta chains listed below, sequenced in a study of cutaneous CD30+ T cell lymphoproliferative disorder and hepatitis E. TCRdb keeps only in-frame clones here, not all; method: immunoSEQ multiplex PCR. The sample gives fewer than 8,000 clones, roughly 70% of which show up once; 0.9% to 1.2% is in the top ten. Sequenced material: blood. The source is a human donor with a cutaneous T cell lymphoproliferative disorder associated with hepatitis E virus.

The rearrangement joins TRBV5-1 to TRBJ1-1, with 10 bases that match TRBD1. The CDR3 runs 19 residues. Trimming at V came to 7 bases and at J to 0 bases, leaving 18 bases not matched to a gene. In germline, CDR1 is SGHRS, CDR2 YFSETQ. The CDR3 sequence: CASYPTPRDRGSVNTEAFF. The DNA for the CDR3 is TGCGCCAGCTATCCCACCCCCCGGGACAGGGGTTCGGTGAACACTGAAGCTTTCTTT.

The chain links TRBV30 to TRBJ1-2; D gene unclear. The CDR3 length is 14 residues. Trimming stripped 2 bases from V and 6 bases from J, with 16 bases between. Germline assignment: CDR1 GTSNPN and CDR2 SVGIG (reference sequence). CDR3 residues: CAWSPTLGVDGYTF. The CDR3 nucleotides read TGTGCCTGGAGTCCTACGCTGGGAGTGGATGGCTACACCTTC.

This chain uses TRBV9 with TRBJ2-3; tentative D call: TRBD2 (7 bases). V was clipped by 0 bases and J by 4 bases, with 12 bases between them. The CDR3 extends over 15 amino acids. Germline-derived CDR1 and CDR2 are SGDLS and YYNGEE. The CDR3: CASSVGGGPPDTQYF. CDR3 nucleotide sequence: TGTGCCAGCAGCGTAGGGGGGGGGCCCCCAGATACGCAGTATTTT.

The chain joins TRBV7-2 to TRBJ2-6; the D is unclear. The germline V gene encodes CDR1 SGHTA and CDR2 FQGNSA. This CDR3 spans 13 amino acids. V shed 5 bases and J shed 7 bases, with 9 bases lying between them. The CDR3 sequence: CASSPSFANVLTF. CDR3 bases: TGTGCCAGCAGCCCCTCCTTCGCCAACGTCCTGACTTTC. Combining the CDR3 with reference TRBV7-2 and TRBJ2-6 gives the whole variable domain GAGVSQSPSNKVTEKGKDVELRCDPISGHTALYWYRQSLGQGLEFLIYFQGNSAPDKSGLPSDRFSAERTGGSVSTLTIQRTQQEDSAVYLCASSPSFANVLTFGAGSRLTVL.

V and J are TRBV5-1 and TRBJ1-1; 7 nucleotides align to TRBD1. The germline V gene encodes CDR1 SGHRS and CDR2 YFSETQ. The V gene end was trimmed by 1 base and the J gene end by 0 bases; junction bases not matched to a gene: 21. The CDR3 runs 21 residues. This chain's CDR3 is CASSLPRTTGPETFLNTEAFF. The CDR3 bases are TGCGCCAGCAGCTTGCCCCGAACGACAGGGCCTGAAACGTTCCTGAACACTGAAGCTTTCTTT.

This chain links TRBV6-1 with TRBJ1-1; TRBD1 might be the D (6 bases). In germline, CDR1 is MNHNS, CDR2 SASEGT. The V end was cut by 8 bases, the J end by 0 bases, with 13 bases between. CDR3 length: 14 amino acids. CDR3 nucleotide sequence: TGTGCCAGCCGAAGAGGGGACATGAACACTGAAGCTTTCTTT. The encoded protein is CASRRGDMNTEAFF.

This clone was counted only a few times. The V gene is TRBV29-1, the J gene TRBJ1-2; D is perhaps TRBD1 (5 bases). The CDR3 contains 15 residues. V was trimmed by 4 bases and J by 4 bases, leaving 19 bases between them. CDR1 is SQVTM, CDR2 ANQGSEA, per germline. CDR3 sequence (DNA): TGCAGCGTTGCCCCACCCCGGGCAGGGACCTATGGCTACACCTTC. Its translation: CSVAPPRAGTYGYTF.

This clone was seen once. The chain employs TRBV28 and TRBJ1-2; D gene uncertain. Deletions cut 5 bases from V and 3 bases from J, with 4 bases between. This CDR3 has 11 residues. CDR1 and CDR2 (germline): MDHEN, SYDVKM. The CDR3 region has the DNA TGTGCCAGCAGTCCCGACTATGGCTACACCTTC. It translates to CASSPDYGYTF.

This chain connects TRBV5-1 to TRBJ2-7; 12 bases fit TRBD1. The CDR3 length is 18 residues. With 2 bases clipped from V and 6 bases from J, the junction kept 15 bases outside the gene matches. Per the germline V gene, CDR1 is SGHRS and CDR2 is YFSETQ. The CDR3 loop reads CASSFSTLRGTGGVEQYF. The CDR3, as DNA: TGCGCCAGCAGCTTCTCAACACTAAGGGGGACAGGGGGCGTCGAGCAGTACTTC.

The gene calls are TRBV19 and TRBJ1-5; TRBD1 matches 7 bases. Germline CDR1 is LNHDA and CDR2 is SQIVND (reference sequence). This CDR3 has 14 amino acids. V lost 3 bases, J lost 6 bases, and 5 bases stayed unmatched. The CDR3 loop is CASSIATGLQPQHF. The CDR3 bases are TGTGCCAGTAGTATCGCGACAGGGCTTCAGCCCCAGCATTTT.

The gene calls are TRBV5-1 and TRBJ2-5; D might be TRBD1 (5 bases). Germline values: CDR1 SGHRS, CDR2 YFSETQ. V lost 4 bases and J 5 bases, leaving 12 bases between the germline ends. The CDR3 consists of 13 residues. The DNA for the CDR3 is TGCGCCAGCAGCCAGGGATGGGGCGAGACCCAGTACTTC. This encodes CASSQGWGETQYF.

The gene calls are TRBV5-4 and TRBJ2-2, with TRBD2 matching 16 bases. The CDR3 totals 17 residues. Germline V gives CDR1 SGHNT, CDR2 YYREEE (reference sequence). V was pared by 4 bases and J by 5 bases, with 5 bases of the junction left unmatched. Here the CDR3 reads CASSAGTSGRGTGELFF. The CDR3 DNA follows: TGTGCCAGCAGCGCCGGGACTAGCGGGAGGGGTACCGGGGAGCTGTTTTTT.

The chain carries TRBV9 and TRBJ1-1, with D tentatively TRBD1 (6 bases). Germline CDR1 is SGDLS and CDR2 is YYNGEE. Deletions cut 3 bases from V and 1 base from J, with 25 bases between. The CDR3 covers 19 residues. The CDR3 reads CASSAANSGTTPWNTEAFF. The CDR3 DNA sequence: TGTGCCAGCAGCGCAGCGAATTCCGGGACAACTCCGTGGAACACTGAAGCTTTCTTT.

This sequence joins TRBV5-1 and TRBJ2-7; 7 positions match TRBD1. CDR1 SGHRS and CDR2 YFSETQ come from the germline V gene. The CDR3 runs 15 residues. J lost 6 bases, V lost 0 bases, and 9 bases had no gene match. Written as DNA, the CDR3 is TGCGCCAGCAGCTTGGAGGGACAGCGATCAAGCGAGCAGTACTTC. Translation gives CASSLEGQRSSEQYF. The variable domain in full, with the rest retrieved from reference TRBV5-1 and TRBJ2-7, is KAGVTQTPRYLIKTRGQQVTLSCSPISGHRSVSWYQQTPGQGLQFLFEYFSETQRNKGNFPGRFSGRQFSNSRSEMNVSTLELGDSALYLCASSLEGQRSSEQYFGPGTRLTVT.

The J gene is TRBJ1-1, the V gene TRBV27, with D unclear. Trimming removed 3 bases from V and 3 bases from J, with 8 bases in between. The CDR3 sequence is 13 residues long. CDR1 is MNHEY, CDR2 SMNVEV, per germline (reference sequence). CDR3 amino acids: CASSFMRDTEAFF. DNA of the CDR3: TGTGCCAGCAGTTTCATGCGGGACACTGAAGCTTTCTTT.

The genes are TRBV6-5 and TRBJ2-7; no definite D call. CDR1 is MNHEY, CDR2 SVGAGI, per germline. This CDR3 contains 12 residues. With 6 bases removed from V and 6 bases from J, the gap between germline ends came to 12 bases. The CDR3 sequence is CASSHSTSEQYF. The CDR3 DNA reads as TGTGCCAGCAGCCACTCGACAAGCGAGCAGTACTTC.

The genes are TRBV7-9 and TRBJ1-5, with D perhaps TRBD1 (6 bases). This CDR3 has 18 amino acids. The germline V gene has CDR1 SEHNR and CDR2 FQNEAQ (reference sequence). Trimming shortened V by 0 bases and J by 0 bases, and 15 bases separated the two germline ends. The DNA of the CDR3 is TGTGCCAGCAGCTTAGCTTTTTTGGACAGCTATAGCAATCAGCCCCAGCATTTT. As protein: CASSLAFLDSYSNQPQHF.

The V gene is TRBV2, the J gene TRBJ2-7; D is tentatively TRBD1 or TRBD2 (6 bases each). CDR3 length equals 13 residues. V lost 6 bases to trimming and J lost 5 bases, with 14 bases between them. Germline V CDR1 and CDR2: SNHLY, FYNNEI. The CDR3 spells CASREGVAHEQYF. CDR3 sequence (DNA): TGTGCCAGCAGGGAGGGGGTGGCCCACGAGCAGTACTTC.

The chain employs TRBV28 and TRBJ1-5, with no clear D. Between the trimmed V and J ends, which lost 3 bases and 3 bases, there was a span of 12 bases. Germline lookup yields CDR1 MDHEN and CDR2 SYDVKM. CDR3 size: 15 residues. The CDR3 nucleotides are TGTGCCAGCAGTTTTTCGGGCAGTAACAATCAGCCCCAGCATTTT. Translation gives CASSFSGSNNQPQHF.

This chain connects TRBV6-1 to TRBJ2-3, with D tentatively TRBD1 or TRBD2 (5 bases each). Trimming shortened V by 3 bases and J by 2 bases, and 15 bases separated the two germline ends. CDR1 is MNHNS and CDR2 is SASEGT in the germline V gene. The CDR3 length is 16 residues. CDR3 sequence (DNA): TGTGCCAGCAGTGATGGGACGGGGTGGGTCACAGATACGCAGTATTTT. It specifies CASSDGTGWVTDTQYF.

CDR3 sequence reads: CASSFTNTGELFF. The CDR3 nucleotides read TGTGCCAGCAGCTTCACAAACACCGGGGAGCTGTTTTTT. This sequence joins TRBV7-9 and TRBJ2-2; D unresolved. CDR1 and CDR2 (germline): SEHNR, FQNEAQ (reference sequence). Trimming took off 3 bases at V and 2 bases at J, with 4 bases between the two ends. The CDR3 spans 13 residues.

The rearrangement joins TRBV6-5 to TRBJ1-2; D is uncertain. Germline CDR1 reads MNHEY; CDR2 reads SVGAGI. The CDR3 spans 12 residues. V shed 4 bases and J shed 5 bases, with 8 bases lying between them. This chain's CDR3 is CASSSGSYGYTF. The CDR3 DNA reads TGTGCCAGCAGTTCCGGCAGTTATGGCTACACCTTC.

The genes are TRBV7-2 and TRBJ2-3; possible D gene TRBD1, 6 bases. Trimming took 5 bases from V and 0 from J, leaving 18 bases between them. Germline assignment: CDR1 SGHTA and CDR2 FQGNSA. This CDR3 contains 17 residues. In DNA, the CDR3 is TGTGCCAGCAGCCAGGGGAACGGGATTACTAGCACAGATACGCAGTATTTT. This sequence encodes CASSQGNGITSTDTQYF.

The chain couples TRBV18 to TRBJ1-2; TRBD1 agrees at 8 bases. The V segment lost 6 bases and the J segment 5 bases; nucleotides outside the gene matches: 5. Germline values: CDR1 KGHSH, CDR2 LQKENI. CDR3 length: 13 residues. CDR3 in amino acids: CASSPGQEYGYTF. CDR3 in DNA: TGTGCCAGCTCCCCGGGACAGGAATATGGCTACACCTTC.

The chain carries TRBV7-8 and TRBJ1-2; 7 bases map to TRBD1. Unmatched junction bases numbered 9, after V lost 0 bases and J lost 5 bases. From germline, CDR1 is SGHVS and CDR2 FQNEAQ. This CDR3 has 16 residues. The CDR3 sequence is CASSLAIEGASYGYTF. DNA for the CDR3: TGTGCCAGCAGCTTAGCGATCGAGGGGGCTAGTTATGGCTACACCTTC.

The table lists this clone with a few counts. The CDR3 sequence is CASGGSGSFDEQYF. The CDR3 DNA reads TGTGCCAGCGGGGGTAGCGGGAGCTTTGACGAGCAGTACTTC. The genes are TRBV27 and TRBJ2-7, with 9 nucleotides matching TRBD2. The CDR3 is made up of 14 amino acids. The V and J ends lost 8 bases and 5 bases, in that order; junction bases with no gene match: 10. Germline V gene data show CDR1 as MNHEY and CDR2 as SMNVEV (reference sequence).

This clone has a handful of counts. The V call is TRBV7-9, the J call TRBJ2-1; no reliable D call. The CDR3 has 17 residues. V shed 4 bases and J shed 2 bases, with 18 bases lying between them. Looked up from germline, CDR1 is SEHNR and CDR2 is FQNEAQ (reference sequence). The CDR3 is CASSSSEPGVPYNEQFF. In DNA form, the CDR3 reads TGTGCCAGCAGCTCGTCCGAGCCCGGAGTCCCCTACAATGAGCAGTTCTTC.

The V gene is TRBV5-6, the J gene TRBJ1-1; 7 bases line up with TRBD1. The CDR3 runs 14 residues. The V segment lost 4 bases and the J segment 4 bases; nucleotides outside the gene matches: 7. Germline loops: CDR1 SGHDT, CDR2 YYEEEE. CDR3: CASSPGQLGTEAFF. The CDR3 coding sequence is TGTGCCAGCAGCCCGGGACAGTTAGGCACTGAAGCTTTCTTT.

This clone was seen more than once but under ten times. The CDR3 reads CAASPGGAEQPQHF. CDR3 nucleotides: TGTGCCGCTTCACCAGGGGGCGCCGAGCAGCCCCAGCATTTT. The genes are TRBV10-3 and TRBJ1-5, with 8 nucleotides matching TRBD1. Unmatched junction bases numbered 13, after V lost 11 bases and J lost 7 bases. Looked up from germline, CDR1 is ENHRY and CDR2 is SYGVKD. This CDR3 has 14 amino acids.

The chain employs TRBV5-1 and TRBJ2-7, with no clear D. This CDR3 region has 12 residues. The V end was cut by 1 base, the J end by 3 bases, with 5 bases between. Germline V lookup: CDR1 SGHRS, CDR2 YFSETQ. The CDR3 DNA reads TGCGCCAGCAGCTTGTCCGGCTACGAGCAGTACTTC. This gives the protein CASSLSGYEQYF.

The chain uses TRBV29-1 and TRBJ2-2, with D perhaps matching TRBD1 (5 bases). There are 13 residues in the CDR3. Germline assignment: CDR1 SQVTM and CDR2 ANQGSEA. V was pared by 4 bases and J by 3 bases, with 9 bases between. CDR3 nucleotides: TGCAGCGTTGTAGGGGCGGACACCGGGGAGCTGTTTTTT. It encodes CSVVGADTGELFF.

J is TRBJ1-6 and V is TRBV2; TRBD1 matches at 10 bases. The CDR3 covers 15 residues. J lost 6 bases, V lost 4 bases, and 3 bases had no gene match. Germline V gene sequence: CDR1 SNHLY, CDR2 FYNNEI. In DNA form, the CDR3 reads TGTGCCAGCAGTGTGAGGGACAGGGGTAATTCACCCCTCCACTTT. Translation gives CASSVRDRGNSPLHF.